This T cell receptor (beta chain) was captured in a study of T cells in Graves' hyperthyroidism and ophthalmopathy (dated by TCRdb to between 2018 and 2021). Broadly, across the study: Peripheral blood samples were taken at the time of initial diagnosis, prior to any treatment. A discovery cohort of 95 to 100 patients, about 40 with Graves' ophthalmopathy and approximately 55 with stable Graves' hyperthyroidism, was used to find distinguishing TCR V-J signatures. Prospective prediction of ophthalmopathy was tested in an independent validation cohort of under 20 hyperthyroidism patients and approximately 17 patients who later progressed to ophthalmopathy. The 100 discovery patients were randomly split 7:3 into training and test sets. Thyroid tissue and blood T-cell repertoires from roughly 6 Graves' hyperthyroidism patients were also compared in the study. Following sampling, methimazole starting at 30 mg daily was given to hyperthyroidism patients, and high-dose intravenous methylprednisolone was given to ophthalmopathy patients. The paper describes TCR Vbeta CDR3 sequencing of 140 or so peripheral blood samples, made up of about 40 ophthalmopathy patients, 70 to 75 hyperthyroidism patients and 17 progressor patients.

What the work shows at the level of the full study, not this receptor alone: Most expanded thyroid clonotypes (frequency above 0.001) were also found in blood, which suggests that blood repertoires may mirror thyroid immune responses. No statistical method was used to fix the sample size in advance, and group allocation was not hidden from the investigators. During validation, the model predicted progression to ophthalmopathy a median of approximately 6 months ahead of onset, with 70.59% sensitivity and more than 72% specificity. Ophthalmopathy was separated from stable hyperthyroidism by a 13 V-J signature model, with 85% to 90% sensitivity and approximately 84% specificity obtained in cross-validation and 80%/75% obtained in testing.

A patient counted as having stable Graves' hyperthyroidism if no progression to ophthalmopathy occurred over 18 months of follow-up. Hyperthyroidism patients were aged 18 to 65 years and newly diagnosed, with disease duration of less than 2 months. Exclusion was applied to patients with uncontrolled infections, other autoimmune diseases, pregnancy or lactation. Diagnoses were based on clinical symptoms, serum thyroxine and TRAb, thyroid ultrasound and orbital computed tomography. PBMCs were separated from roughly 10 ml of fresh peripheral blood using Ficoll-Paque density gradient centrifugation. Total RNA was extracted using Trizol reagent, and RNA quality was assessed on an Agilent 2100 Bioanalyzer. Ten or more counts support this clonotype. Its antigen is currently not known. No much larger clone exists at a distance of one base, and base qualities are not known. The CDR3, cysteine through phenylalanine, is 14 amino acids long. The DNA shown is the 42-base CDR3, in frame from base 1. Looking up the germline V gene (reference sequence) yields CDR1 PRHDT and CDR2 FYEKMQ. Deletion took 5 bases off V and 8 bases off J, with a span of 16 bases between the germline ends.

TCR beta CDR3 regions were amplified from RNA transcripts. The TCR CDR3 was subjected to a first round of RT-PCR using the HTBI primer set and the Qiagen OneStep RT-PCR kit. Libraries were constructed in a second round of multiplex PCR, after which size selection and purification were carried out. Paired-end sequencing of the libraries was performed with 100 bp reads on an Illumina HiSeq2000. As for the authors' bioinformatics: Raw data were processed with SOAPnuke, discarding reads with adapters, uncalled bases, mean Phred below 15, or no exact constant-primer or identifier match. COPE v1.2.5 was used to merge high-quality paired reads, and clonotypes were defined as unique nucleotide sequences. MiTCR v1.1 was used to align clonotypes to the IMGT TRBV, TRBD and TRBJ reference segments. Analysis was restricted to V-J combinations with a frequency above 0.0001, which covered roughly 99% of repertoires. A TCS score was defined as the ratio of F50 (clonal expansion) to E x V (chaos), with BLOSUM62-based TCRdist applied between CDR3 peptides within each V-J. Welch's t-statistics and random forest reduced 450 to 600 V-J features to roughly 13, which were used in a naive Bayes classifier (R e1071). TCRdb reran the public reads through fastp at Q25 and MiXCR, keeping productive beta chains. Entries are consolidated by CDR3 protein sequence, retaining the most common genes and DNA. These V and J calls originate from TCRdb's pipeline instead of the authors' own analysis. This sample gives hundreds of thousands of distinct CDR3 sequences in total; about 14% of them show up just once. The biggest ten clones account for around 9.6% of the sample.

This receptor was taken from a woman between 18 and 29 years old with Graves' hyperthyroidism. Sequenced material: blood. The chain was built from TRBV13 and TRBJ2-1; the D gene is perhaps TRBD2, from 5 matching bases. This receptor carries the CDR3 CASSLGLFGYEQFF. In nucleotides, the sequence is TGTGCCAGCAGCCTTGGACTCTTCGGCTATGAGCAGTTCTTC.